This T cell receptor beta chain was identified during a study of T cell responses to AZD1222 COVID-19 vaccine. Study-level background: Investigators merged groups given second doses at roughly 4 or roughly 12 weeks.

The CDR3 runs to 15 residues. The ends lost 0 bases at V and 4 bases at J; junction bases unmatched: 7. Germline V CDR1 and CDR2: SGDLS, YYNGEE. Data came from immunoSEQ multiplex PCR; TCRdb stores just in-frame clones and leaves some out. The data show 120,000 to 150,000 clones, with approximately 90% seen just once and less than 7% held by the top ten. The starting material was peripheral blood, obtained on day 0 of AZD1222 vaccination. V usage is TRBV9 and J usage is TRBJ2-7; 7 bases align to TRBD1. The TCR sequence derives from an adult in good health. CDR3 in DNA: TGTGCCAGCAGCGTAGGACAGGGACCCTCGTACGAGCAGTACTTC. Translating it yields CASSVGQGPSYEQYF.